Given below is one T cell receptor (beta chain) in context. Its antigen is undetermined. Unique molecular identifiers tagged the TCR beta cDNA libraries. In TCRdb, the PCR reads were re-called with MiXCR into one record per CDR3 protein. The sample comprises hundreds of thousands of distinct CDR3 sequences, about 40% of which are singletons, and under 2% rests with the top ten. These data originate in a study of post-analysis software for immune sequencing data. Study results and caveats: Clustering by F measure revealed strong co-clustering among samples prepared together in one batch. Four or five TRBV segments, TRBV5-6, TRBV5-1 and TRBV20-1 among them, were found more frequent in patients than controls.

There are 15 residues in the CDR3. The V end lost 5 bases, the J end lost 0 bases, and 12 bases lay between the germline ends. The chain is built from TRBV12-3 or TRBV12-4 and TRBJ2-3, with D hard to call. The sequenced material came from blood. The sequence was collected from a girl aged 5 to 17 with multiple sclerosis. In DNA, the CDR3 is TGTGCCAGCAGTCGAAGCGTTACTAGCACAGATACGCAGTATTTT. Translated, it gives CASSRSVTSTDTQYF.